One and the same sample provided the 6 T cell receptor beta chains below, sequenced in a study of cytomegalovirus exposure and HLA in healthy donors. PCR amplification relied on 60 Vbeta primers (plus 13 Jbeta primers). Measured with immunoSEQ multiplex PCR; TCRdb has only the in-frame clones, and not every one. The data show 100,000 to 150,000 clones, with approximately 80% seen just once and approximately 4.5% held by the top ten. Sequencing was done on a sample of PBMCs. The origin of the receptors is a male donor in good health and CMV-seropositive.

CDR3 in amino acids: CASSTSGLAGSGYEQYF. Written as DNA, the CDR3 is TGTGCCAGCAGCACCTCGGGACTAGCGGGAAGTGGGTACGAGCAGTACTTC. This rearrangement joins TRBV27 to TRBJ2-7, with 13 bases identical to TRBD2. Germline V gene data show CDR1 as MNHEY and CDR2 as SMNVEV (reference sequence). J was trimmed by 4 bases and V by 6 bases; bases with no gene match: 12. The CDR3 extends over 17 amino acids.

V and J are TRBV6-1 and TRBJ1-5, with D possibly matching TRBD1 (6 bases). The CDR3 length is 15 residues. The V gene's germline CDR1 is MNHNS and CDR2 SASEGT. V dropped 3 bases and J dropped 3 bases, with 12 bases sitting between them. CDR3 in DNA: TGTGCCAGCAGTGAGAACTCAGGGGCCAATCAGCCCCAGCATTTT. Its protein product is CASSENSGANQPQHF.

Concerning this clone: Other nucleotide sequences from this sample produce the same CDR3. The chain carries TRBV5-1 and TRBJ2-5, with TRBD1 as a possible D gene (5 bases). CDR1 SGHRS and CDR2 YFSETQ come from the germline V gene. V was clipped by 0 bases and J by 2 bases, with 8 bases between them. The CDR3 is made up of 14 amino acids. CDR3 sequence: CASSLGQGQETQYF. In DNA, the CDR3 is TGCGCCAGCAGCTTGGGTCAGGGACAAGAGACCCAGTACTTC. The whole variable domain, remainder taken from reference TRBV5-1 and TRBJ2-5, is KAGVTQTPRYLIKTRGQQVTLSCSPISGHRSVSWYQQTPGQGLQFLFEYFSETQRNKGNFPGRFSGRQFSNSRSEMNVSTLELGDSALYLCASSLGQGQETQYFGPGTRLLVL.

The J gene is TRBJ2-3, the V gene TRBV6-5; no reliable D call. CDR3 length: 13 residues. V was cut by 6 bases and J by 2 bases, with 9 bases left in between. Germline CDR1 and CDR2: MNHEY and SVGAGI. The CDR3 loop reads CASSHDTTDTQYF. CDR3 in DNA: TGTGCCAGCAGCCATGACACCACAGATACGCAGTATTTT.

This clone was picked up one time. The genes are TRBV5-1 and TRBJ2-7; a weak D match, TRBD1 (5 bases). V shed 4 bases and J shed 1 base, with 12 bases lying between them. Germline V gene sequence: CDR1 SGHRS, CDR2 YFSETQ. This CDR3 is built from 14 residues. The CDR3 DNA sequence: TGCGCCAGCAGCGGGGCCCCACCTTCCTACGAGCAGTACTTC. It codes for CASSGAPPSYEQYF.

This chain connects TRBV4-1 to TRBJ2-1; TRBD2 agrees at 9 bases. Trimming removed 1 base from V and 7 bases from J; junction bases left unmatched: 8. The CDR3 consists of 16 residues. The germline V gene has CDR1 MGHRA and CDR2 YSYEKL. CDR3 region: CASSQGPAGGGNEQFF. The CDR3 DNA reads as TGCGCCAGCAGCCAAGGACCCGCGGGAGGGGGGAATGAGCAGTTCTTC.